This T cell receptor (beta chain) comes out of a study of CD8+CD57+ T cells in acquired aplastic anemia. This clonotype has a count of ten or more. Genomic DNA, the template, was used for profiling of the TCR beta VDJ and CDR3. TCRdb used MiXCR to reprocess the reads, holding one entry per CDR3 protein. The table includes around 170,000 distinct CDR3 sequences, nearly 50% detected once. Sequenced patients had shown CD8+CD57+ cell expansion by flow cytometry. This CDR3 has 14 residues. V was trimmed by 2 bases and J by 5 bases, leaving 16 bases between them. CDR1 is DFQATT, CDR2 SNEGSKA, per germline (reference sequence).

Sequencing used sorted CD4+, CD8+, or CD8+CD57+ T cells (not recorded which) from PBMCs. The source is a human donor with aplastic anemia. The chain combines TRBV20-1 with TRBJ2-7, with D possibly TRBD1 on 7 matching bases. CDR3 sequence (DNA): TGCAGTGCTAGATCCCCCCTCAGGGGGGACGAGCAGTACTTC. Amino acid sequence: CSARSPLRGDEQYF.